The 15 T cell receptor beta chains in this list originate from one sample, sequenced in a study of T cell responses to AZD1222 COVID-19 vaccine. Clones were sequenced by immunoSEQ multiplex PCR, and TCRdb holds only the in-frame ones, with some missing. Of about 140,000 clones in the sample, roughly 89% were seen once. Sequenced material: peripheral blood, taken 28 days after the second dose of the MenACWY control vaccine. The receptors stem from an adult who received the MenACWY meningococcal vaccine as a control.

The V and J genes are TRBV13 and TRBJ1-3, with 9 positions matching TRBD1. This CDR3 has 15 amino acids. Germline V CDR1 and CDR2: PRHDT, FYEKMQ (reference sequence). J was trimmed by 2 bases and V by 5 bases; bases with no gene match: 4. The DNA of the CDR3 is TGTGCCAGCAGCCCGGGACAGGGACCTGGAAACACCATATATTTT. It is translated as CASSPGQGPGNTIYF.

V and J are TRBV25-1 and TRBJ2-2; D not resolved. The CDR3 is 14 residues long. In germline, CDR1 is MGHDK, CDR2 SYGVNS. Trimming left V 6 bases short and J 1 base short, with 9 bases between. The CDR3 DNA reads as TGTGCCAGCAGCGGGCCGGGGAACACCGGGGAGCTGTTTTTT. This codes for CASSGPGNTGELFF.

The chain has TRBV9 and TRBJ1-4, with D possibly being TRBD1 (5 bases). The CDR3 sequence is 15 residues long. CDR1 and CDR2 (germline): SGDLS, YYNGEE. V dropped 5 bases and J dropped 5 bases, with 16 bases sitting between them. CDR3 region: CASSNRPETNEKLFF. The CDR3 region has the DNA TGTGCCAGCAGTAACAGGCCAGAGACCAATGAAAAACTGTTTTTT.

The J gene is TRBJ1-4, the V gene TRBV11-2; a weak D match, TRBD1 (5 bases). Germline V gene sequence: CDR1 SGHAT, CDR2 FQNNGV. Deletions cut 5 bases from V and 8 bases from J, with 18 bases between. The CDR3 sequence is 15 residues long. The CDR3 nucleotides are TGTGCCAGCAGCCCGCCGGGACGGGGGAGGGAAAAACTGTTTTTT. Amino acids: CASSPPGRGREKLFF.

The DNA of the CDR3 is TGTGCTAGTGGTTTGGTTGGGTCGGACGTGCTAGCACCCCTCCACTTT. It translates to CASGLVGSDVLAPLHF. The J gene is TRBJ1-6, the V gene TRBV12-5; D remains unclear. Germline V gene data show CDR1 as LGHNT and CDR2 as FRNRAP. This CDR3 region has 16 residues. The V gene lost 0 bases and the J gene lost 11 bases, with 17 bases spanning the gap. Full variable domain (outside the CDR3, taken from reference TRBV12-5 and TRBJ1-6): DARVTQTPRHKVTEMGQEVTMRCQPILGHNTVFWYRQTMMQGLELLAYFRNRAPLDDSGMPKDRFSAEMPDATLATLKIQPSEPRDSAVYFCASGLVGSDVLAPLHFGNGTRLTVT.

This clone is a singleton in its sample. V and J are TRBV4-3 and TRBJ2-1; D is possibly TRBD2 (6 bases). This CDR3 spans 16 amino acids. Per the germline V gene, CDR1 is LGHNA and CDR2 is YSLEER. Trimming left V 0 bases short and J 7 bases short, with 16 bases between. Here the CDR3 DNA reads TGCGCCAGCAGCCAAGATGTTTTCCCCCGGGGGAATGAGCAGTTCTTC. Translation: CASSQDVFPRGNEQFF.

V gene TRBV9 combines with J gene TRBJ1-5, with D uncertain. Trimming removed 4 bases from V and 5 bases from J, with 13 bases in between. The CDR3 has 14 residues. CDR1 and CDR2 from the germline V gene are SGDLS and YYNGEE. The DNA of the CDR3 is TGTGCCAGCAGCCCCGGGTCTCTTGATCAGCCCCAGCATTTT. Translation: CASSPGSLDQPQHF.

In nucleotides, the CDR3 is TGTGCCAGCAGTTTATGGCGGCAGGGATTCACCCTCCACTTT. Translation gives CASSLWRQGFTLHF. The chain combines TRBV28 with TRBJ1-6, with TRBD1 as a possible D gene (5 bases). V lost 0 bases and J 14 bases, leaving 14 bases between the germline ends. CDR3 length equals 14 residues. Germline V gene lookup returns CDR1 MDHEN and CDR2 SYDVKM.

This clone has just a few counts. The gene calls are TRBV2 and TRBJ2-1; possible D gene TRBD2, 6 bases. Trimming cost V 8 bases and J 7 bases, with 12 bases left between them. This CDR3 has 12 amino acids. Germline V gene lookup returns CDR1 SNHLY and CDR2 FYNNEI. The CDR3 loop reads CASESGQNEQFF. CDR3 bases: TGTGCCAGCGAGAGCGGGCAAAATGAGCAGTTCTTC.

This clone appeared a single time. The chain couples TRBV25-1 to TRBJ2-7; 8 bases are a match to TRBD1. Losses at the gene ends were 8 bases for V and 2 bases for J; bases not matched to a gene: 8. CDR1 is MGHDK, CDR2 SYGVNS, per germline. This CDR3 spans 14 amino acids. The CDR3 DNA reads as TGTGCCAGCCAAGAGCGGACAGGGCCCTACGAGCAGTACTTC. Its translation is CASQERTGPYEQYF.

The sample holds a few counts of this clone. This chain connects TRBV27 to TRBJ1-5; a possible D gene is TRBD1 (5 bases). V lost 3 bases to trimming and J lost 4 bases, with 16 bases between them. The CDR3 length is 16 residues. Germline CDR1 is MNHEY and CDR2 is SMNVEV (reference sequence). The CDR3 sequence is CASSFPRRDRNQPQHF. CDR3 DNA sequence: TGTGCCAGCAGTTTTCCCCGCAGGGACCGAAATCAGCCCCAGCATTTT.

This sequence joins TRBV28 and TRBJ1-2; no definite D call. This CDR3 has 14 amino acids. Germline V gene data show CDR1 as MDHEN and CDR2 as SYDVKM. V gave up 4 bases and J gave up 7 bases, with 16 bases separating them. The CDR3 DNA is TGTGCCAGCAGTTCCCACGTTGAAGCGCCTGGCTACACCTTC. Translating gives CASSSHVEAPGYTF.

This chain connects TRBV5-8 to TRBJ1-5; D perhaps matches TRBD1 (5 bases). Germline CDR1 and CDR2: SGHTS and YDEGEE. V dropped 2 bases and J dropped 6 bases, with 9 bases sitting between them. CDR3 size: 13 residues. CDR3 in DNA: TGTGCCAGCAGCTTTGGGGGGGGTCAGCCCCAGCATTTT. It codes for CASSFGGGQPQHF.

This clone was observed a single time. The V call is TRBV27, the J call TRBJ1-1; D is perhaps TRBD1 (6 bases). Between the trimmed V and J ends, which lost 3 bases and 7 bases, there was a span of 33 bases. Looked up from germline, CDR1 is MNHEY and CDR2 is SMNVEV (reference sequence). This CDR3 has 20 amino acids. CDR3 sequence: CASSFYPPGVRWGAAYEAFF. The CDR3 region has the DNA TGTGCCAGCAGTTTTTACCCACCCGGGGTGAGATGGGGGGCGGCCTATGAAGCTTTCTTT.

The gene calls are TRBV5-1 and TRBJ2-7; 7 nucleotides line up with TRBD1. Germline V gene lookup returns CDR1 SGHRS and CDR2 YFSETQ. The J segment lost 7 bases and the V segment lost 6 bases, leaving 13 bases of the junction unmatched. This CDR3 comprises 14 residues. The CDR3 protein is CASNPGQVPGEQYF. Written as DNA, the CDR3 is TGCGCCAGCAACCCCGGACAGGTCCCCGGGGAGCAGTACTTC.